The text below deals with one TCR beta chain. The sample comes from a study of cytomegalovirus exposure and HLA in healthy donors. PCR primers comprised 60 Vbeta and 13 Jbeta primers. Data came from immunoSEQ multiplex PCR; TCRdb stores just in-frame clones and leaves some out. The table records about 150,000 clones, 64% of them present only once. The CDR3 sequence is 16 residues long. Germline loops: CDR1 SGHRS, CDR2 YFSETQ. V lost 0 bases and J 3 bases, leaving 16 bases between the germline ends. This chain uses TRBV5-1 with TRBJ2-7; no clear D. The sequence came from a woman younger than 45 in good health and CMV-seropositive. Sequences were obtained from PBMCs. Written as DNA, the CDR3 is TGCGCCAGCAGCTTGGCGCCTCCCCCCCCCGGCTACGAGCAGTACTTC. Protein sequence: CASSLAPPPPGYEQYF.